This T cell receptor beta chain was identified in a study of cytomegalovirus exposure and HLA in healthy donors. Study findings and constraints: Relative to the roughly 690-donor mean, N-insertions were reportedly fewer in an Asian-associated ancestry cluster in a later analysis.

From germline, CDR1 is SGHRS and CDR2 YFSETQ. The CDR3 loop spans 14 amino acids. V lost 0 bases to trimming and J lost 3 bases, with 7 bases between them. 60 Vbeta and 13 Jbeta primers were used in PCR. The method was immunoSEQ multiplex PCR; TCRdb's version includes in-frame clones alone and lacks a portion of them. The sample includes under 200,000 clones, approximately 80% of them seen just once. As regards this clone: Its antigen is as yet unknown.

Sequences were obtained from PBMCs. This chain joins TRBV5-1 and TRBJ2-1; possible D gene TRBD2, 6 bases. The TCR was taken from a male donor in good health and CMV-seropositive. CDR3 amino acids: CASSLGRGYNEQFF. The CDR3 DNA is TGCGCCAGCAGCTTGGGGCGGGGCTACAATGAGCAGTTCTTC.